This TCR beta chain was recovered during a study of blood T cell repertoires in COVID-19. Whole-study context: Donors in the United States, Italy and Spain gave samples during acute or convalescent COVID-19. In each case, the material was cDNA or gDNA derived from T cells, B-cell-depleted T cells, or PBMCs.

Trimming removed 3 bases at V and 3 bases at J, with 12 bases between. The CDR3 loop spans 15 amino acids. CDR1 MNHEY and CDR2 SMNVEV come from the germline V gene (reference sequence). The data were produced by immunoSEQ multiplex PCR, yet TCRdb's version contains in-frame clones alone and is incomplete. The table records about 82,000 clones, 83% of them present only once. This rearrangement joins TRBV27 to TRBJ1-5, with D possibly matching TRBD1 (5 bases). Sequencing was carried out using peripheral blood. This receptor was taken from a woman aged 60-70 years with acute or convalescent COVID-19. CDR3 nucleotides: TGTGCCAGCAGTTTGAGGCAGGGCAACAATCAGCCCCAGCATTTT. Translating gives CASSLRQGNNQPQHF.